The present T cell receptor (beta chain) was sequenced within a study of chemoradiotherapy in HPV16-positive cancers. Generated by immunoSEQ multiplex PCR, the TCRdb table keeps only in-frame clones and is missing some. The table lists approximately 20,000 clones, around nine tenths of them singletons. To note about this clone: Its matching antigen is unknown.

The V gene's germline CDR1 is SGHRS and CDR2 YFSETQ. The CDR3 is 15 amino acids. The ends lost 5 bases at V and 7 bases at J; junction bases unmatched: 5. Study findings and constraints: During treatment, candidate HPV-specific clones and E7-related motifs expanded in tumor. Only a couple of HPV16-positive patients supplied the functional HPV-specificity definition. In HPV16-positive patients, HPV-responsive T-cell expansion tracked better recurrence-free survival.

The sequencing here drew on blood, taken from a patient who underwent chemoradiotherapy. This TCR was recovered from a human donor with HPV-associated anogenital cancer. The rearrangement links TRBV5-1 to TRBJ1-6; 11 nucleotides line up with TRBD1. The chain's CDR3 is CASRPGQGANSPLHF. The CDR3 DNA follows: TGCGCCAGCAGACCCGGACAGGGGGCCAATTCACCCCTCCACTTT.